Following are 25 T cell receptor beta chains from one sample sequenced in a study of cytomegalovirus exposure and HLA in healthy donors. PCR primers comprised 60 Vbeta and 13 Jbeta primers. Libraries were prepared by immunoSEQ multiplex PCR; TCRdb keeps only in-frame clonotypes and omits some of them. The sample carries about 160,000 clones, roughly 70% recorded once. Input material: PBMCs. The receptors were sampled from a middle-aged man in good health and CMV-seropositive.

The J gene is TRBJ2-5, the V gene TRBV5-6, with TRBD2 identical over 10 bases. The end of the DNA fits TRBJ2-7 better, so the J call may be wrong. CDR1 is SGHDT, CDR2 YYEEEE, per germline. The CDR3 length is 15 residues. DNA for the CDR3: TGTGCCAGCAGCTTGATGGCTAGCGGGGGATACGAGCAGTACTTC. As protein: CASSLMASGGYEQYF.

This rearrangement joins TRBV9 to TRBJ2-1; D may be TRBD1 (6 bases). This CDR3 has 15 residues. Germline-derived CDR1 and CDR2 are SGDLS and YYNGEE. V was shortened by 6 bases and J by 2 bases, with 15 bases between the two germline ends. The CDR3 sequence is CASTPLAGAYNEQFF. The CDR3, as DNA: TGTGCCAGCACCCCCTTGGCAGGGGCCTACAATGAGCAGTTCTTC.

This sequence joins TRBV5-1 and TRBJ1-3, with TRBD1 as a possible D gene (5 bases). This CDR3 is built from 13 residues. V lost 4 bases and J 4 bases, leaving 9 bases between the germline ends. Germline CDR1 SGHRS, CDR2 YFSETQ. For the CDR3, the DNA is TGCGCCAGCAGCCTGGGGCCCGGAAACACCATATATTTT. Amino acids: CASSLGPGNTIYF. Full variable domain (missing parts from reference TRBV5-1 and TRBJ1-3): KAGVTQTPRYLIKTRGQQVTLSCSPISGHRSVSWYQQTPGQGLQFLFEYFSETQRNKGNFPGRFSGRQFSNSRSEMNVSTLELGDSALYLCASSLGPGNTIYFGEGSWLTVV.

V gene TRBV6-1 combines with J gene TRBJ1-2; D not certain. V was trimmed by 4 bases and J by 4 bases, leaving 13 bases between them. The CDR3 length is 14 residues. Per the germline V gene, CDR1 is MNHNS and CDR2 is SASEGT. CDR3 nucleotides: TGTGCCAGCAGTGGGAGGAGAGGAGTCTATGGCTACACCTTC. Translating it yields CASSGRRGVYGYTF.

The chain carries TRBV9 and TRBJ2-2; TRBD2 aligns across 8 bases. CDR3 size: 16 residues. Germline lookup yields CDR1 SGDLS and CDR2 YYNGEE. V was clipped by 0 bases and J by 4 bases; unmatched bases: 5. CDR3 nucleotide sequence: TGTGCCAGCAGCGTAGATATAGCGGGGTCCACCGGGGAGCTGTTTTTT. Protein product: CASSVDIAGSTGELFF.

This clone was seen more than once but under ten times. CDR3 bases: TGTGCCAGCAGTAGACAGGGGGTGAACACCGGGGAGCTGTTTTTT. Amino acids: CASSRQGVNTGELFF. The rearrangement joins TRBV6-6 to TRBJ2-2; 9 bases match TRBD1. Germline assignment: CDR1 MNHNY and CDR2 SVGAGI (reference sequence). With V trimmed by 5 bases and J by 1 base, 2 bases remained unmatched. The CDR3 totals 15 residues.

The chain has TRBV5-6 and TRBJ1-1, with D uncertain. Germline assignment: CDR1 SGHDT and CDR2 YYEEEE. The CDR3 extends over 13 amino acids. V lost 3 bases, J lost 1 base, and 7 bases lay in between. CDR3 in amino acids: CASSSVRNTEAFF. The DNA for the CDR3 is TGTGCCAGCAGCTCGGTTCGGAACACTGAAGCTTTCTTT. Complete variable domain (other parts from reference TRBV5-6 and TRBJ1-1): DAGVTQSPTHLIKTRGQQVTLRCSPKSGHDTVSWYQQALGQGPQFIFQYYEEEERQRGNFPDRFSGHQFPNYSSELNVNALLLGDSALYLCASSSVRNTEAFFGQGTRLTVV.

V and J are TRBV9 and TRBJ2-3; 7 nucleotides align to TRBD2. The germline CDR1 and CDR2 sequences are SGDLS and YYNGEE. Germline trimming cut 4 bases from V and 0 bases from J; bases unmatched to any gene: 5. The CDR3 is 15 residues long. CDR3 amino acids: CASSPGLPSTDTQYF. In DNA form, the CDR3 reads TGTGCCAGCAGCCCGGGACTACCAAGCACAGATACGCAGTATTTT.

CDR3 sequence (DNA): TGTGCCAGCAGCTTGGAGGGGCTCAAGGATGAGCAGTTCTTC. Protein sequence: CASSLEGLKDEQFF. The chain has TRBV11-3 and TRBJ2-1, with D maybe TRBD2 (6 bases). The CDR3 spans 14 residues. The germline CDR1 and CDR2 sequences are SGHNT and YENEEA. Between the trimmed V and J ends, which lost 3 bases and 8 bases, there was a span of 14 bases.

This chain links TRBV19 with TRBJ2-1, with 12 bases identical to TRBD2. With V trimmed by 6 bases and J by 4 bases, 7 bases remained unmatched. CDR1 is LNHDA and CDR2 is SQIVND in the germline V gene (reference sequence). The CDR3 is made up of 16 amino acids. The CDR3 DNA sequence: TGTGCCAGTAGAGTATGGACTAGCGGGAAATACAATGAGCAGTTCTTC. It specifies CASRVWTSGKYNEQFF. Variable domain in full (rest from reference TRBV19 and TRBJ2-1): DGGITQSPKYLFRKEGQNVTLSCEQNLNHDAMYWYRQDPGQGLRLIYYSQIVNDFQKGDIAEGYSVSREKKESFPLTVTSAQKNPTAFYLCASRVWTSGKYNEQFFGPGTRLTVL.

The chain links TRBV19 to TRBJ1-5, with D perhaps TRBD1 (5 bases). Germline CDR1 and CDR2: LNHDA and SQIVND (reference sequence). This CDR3 is built from 17 residues. Trimming stripped 1 base from V and 3 bases from J, with 16 bases between. The CDR3 protein is CASSIVAGGVVNQPQHF. The CDR3 region has the DNA TGTGCCAGTAGTATAGTAGCGGGGGGAGTTGTCAATCAGCCCCAGCATTTT.

This chain uses TRBV9 with TRBJ2-5; no firm D call. The V gene's germline CDR1 is SGDLS and CDR2 YYNGEE. There are 14 residues in the CDR3. V was trimmed by 0 bases and J by 3 bases, leaving 9 bases between them. The CDR3 loop is CASSVGLGEETQYF. DNA for the CDR3: TGTGCCAGCAGCGTAGGACTTGGTGAAGAGACCCAGTACTTC. Looking up the rest from reference TRBV9 and TRBJ2-5 gives the full variable domain: DSGVTQTPKHLITATGQRVTLRCSPRSGDLSVYWYQQSLDQGLQFLIQYYNGEERAKGNILERFSAQQFPDLHSELNLSSLELGDSALYFCASSVGLGEETQYFGPGTRLLVL.

In this sample, this clone turned up many times. The rearrangement uses TRBV5-8 and TRBJ1-2, with TRBD1 matching over 7 bases. Germline CDR1 and CDR2: SGHTS and YDEGEE. Losses at the gene ends were 4 bases for V and 6 bases for J; bases not matched to a gene: 9. This CDR3 has 14 amino acids. The DNA of the CDR3 is TGTGCCAGCAGCCAAAGGGGGCGCGGGAATGGCTACACCTTC. Protein sequence: CASSQRGRGNGYTF.

The sample holds a few counts of this clone. The V call is TRBV2, the J call TRBJ1-4, with 9 bases identical to TRBD1. This CDR3 contains 16 residues. V dropped 6 bases and J dropped 3; count of bases not matched to a gene: 8. The V gene's germline CDR1 is SNHLY and CDR2 FYNNEI. CDR3 sequence (DNA): TGTGCCAGCAGGAGGGACAGGGCCTCGGCTAATGAAAAACTGTTTTTT. Protein product: CASRRDRASANEKLFF.

This clone was detected a few times. V usage is TRBV7-3 and J usage is TRBJ2-4, with 8 bases identical to TRBD1. The CDR3 consists of 16 residues. Germline V gene sequence: CDR1 SGHTA, CDR2 FQGTGA. The junction had 6 bases not matched to a gene; V was cut back by 5 bases and J by 0 bases. The CDR3 bases are TGTGCCAGCAGCCCTTACACAGGGGGAGCCAAAAACATTCAGTACTTC. Its translation: CASSPYTGGAKNIQYF.

The V call is TRBV5-8, the J call TRBJ2-7; 12 positions agree with TRBD1. The length of the CDR3 is 15 residues. CDR1 and CDR2 from the germline V gene are SGHTS and YDEGEE. Trimming cost V 2 bases and J 5 bases; bases outside gene matches: 5. The CDR3 protein is CASSLGTGGKNEQYF. The CDR3 nucleotides read TGTGCCAGCAGCTTAGGGACAGGGGGCAAAAACGAGCAGTACTTC.

The V and J genes are TRBV2 and TRBJ2-2; 9 positions match TRBD1. The germline V gene encodes CDR1 SNHLY and CDR2 FYNNEI. Unmatched junction bases numbered 7, after V lost 6 bases and J lost 5 bases. The length of the CDR3 is 15 residues. CDR3 in DNA: TGTGCCAGCAGCCAGGACAGGGGAGGTACCGGGGAGCTGTTTTTT. Translated, it gives CASSQDRGGTGELFF.

The rearrangement uses TRBV7-3 and TRBJ2-7; 8 positions agree with TRBD2. J gave up 0 bases and V 0 bases, and 1 base lay outside the gene matches. CDR3 length: 15 amino acids. CDR1 is SGHTA, CDR2 FQGTGA, per germline. Here the CDR3 DNA reads TGTGCCAGCAGCTTAACCGCGGGGGGCTCCTACGAGCAGTACTTC. It encodes CASSLTAGGSYEQYF. Full variable domain (rest looked up from reference TRBV7-3 and TRBJ2-7): GAGVSQTPSNKVTEKGKYVELRCDPISGHTALYWYRQSLGQGPEFLIYFQGTGAADDSGLPNDRFFAVRPEGSVSTLKIQRTERGDSAVYLCASSLTAGGSYEQYFGPGTRLTVT.

V usage is TRBV7-2 and J usage is TRBJ1-6; no clear D gene. Between the trimmed V and J ends, which lost 3 bases and 0 bases, there was a span of 9 bases. Per the germline V gene, CDR1 is SGHTA and CDR2 is FQGNSA. The CDR3 runs to 16 residues. Here the CDR3 reads CASSFTGSSYNSPLHF. The CDR3, as DNA: TGTGCCAGCAGCTTCACCGGGAGCTCCTATAATTCACCCCTCCACTTT.

J is TRBJ1-1 and V is TRBV5-4, with 7 bases lining up with TRBD1. With V trimmed by 5 bases and J by 1 base, 5 bases remained unmatched. Germline-derived CDR1 and CDR2 are SGHNT and YYREEE (reference sequence). The CDR3 is 14 amino acids. CDR3 coding DNA: TGTGCCAGCAGGGGACAGTTTTCGAACACTGAAGCTTTCTTT. Its translation: CASRGQFSNTEAFF. Together with reference TRBV5-4 and TRBJ1-1, the CDR3 gives the full variable domain: ETGVTQSPTHLIKTRGQQVTLRCSSQSGHNTVSWYQQALGQGPQFIFQYYREEENGRGNFPPRFSGLQFPNYSSELNVNALELDDSALYLCASRGQFSNTEAFFGQGTRLTVV.

The chain is built from TRBV16 and TRBJ1-2, with 7 bases lining up with TRBD1. Germline V gene lookup returns CDR1 KGHSY and CDR2 FQNENV. The CDR3 contains 15 residues. The junction had 11 bases not matched to a gene; V was cut back by 4 bases and J by 6 bases. This CDR3 is CASSPGGARGHGYTF. As DNA, the CDR3 is TGTGCCAGCAGCCCAGGGGGAGCCAGGGGACATGGCTACACCTTC.

This clone is a singleton in its sample. This chain joins TRBV7-2 and TRBJ2-5; 12 nucleotides agree with TRBD1. The CDR3 runs to 17 residues. CDR1 is SGHTA and CDR2 is FQGNSA in the germline V gene. Trimming at V came to 1 base and at J to 5 bases, leaving 8 bases not matched to a gene. The CDR3 DNA is TGTGCCAGCAGCTTAGTAGGGACAGGGGGCGGTCAGGAGACCCAGTACTTC. Encoded protein: CASSLVGTGGGQETQYF.

The sample holds a few counts of this clone. This chain uses TRBV6-6 with TRBJ2-7; 11 bases line up with TRBD2. CDR3 length: 16 amino acids. Germline V lookup: CDR1 MNHNY, CDR2 SVGAGI (reference sequence). J lost 5 bases, V lost 2 bases, and 8 bases had no gene match. CDR3 protein: CASSYPPSGGPDEQYF. The CDR3 DNA reads TGTGCCAGCAGTTACCCCCCTAGCGGGGGGCCGGACGAGCAGTACTTC.

This sequence joins TRBV5-4 and TRBJ1-3, with D maybe TRBD1 (5 bases). The length of the CDR3 is 16 residues. Trimming removed 5 bases from V and 0 bases from J, with 15 bases in between. Germline-derived CDR1 and CDR2 are SGHNT and YYREEE (reference sequence). The CDR3 DNA reads as TGTGCCAGCAGACCCGGGGGAGGACTCTCTGGAAACACCATATATTTT. Translation gives CASRPGGGLSGNTIYF.

The chain has TRBV7-8 and TRBJ1-1; 9 nucleotides line up with TRBD1. V lost 5 bases and J lost 4; bases outside the gene matches: 5. CDR1 and CDR2 from the germline V gene are SGHVS and FQNEAQ. The CDR3 sequence is 14 residues long. CDR3 bases: TGTGCCAGCAGCCCGGACAGGGGTTTCACTGAAGCTTTCTTT. This gives the protein CASSPDRGFTEAFF.